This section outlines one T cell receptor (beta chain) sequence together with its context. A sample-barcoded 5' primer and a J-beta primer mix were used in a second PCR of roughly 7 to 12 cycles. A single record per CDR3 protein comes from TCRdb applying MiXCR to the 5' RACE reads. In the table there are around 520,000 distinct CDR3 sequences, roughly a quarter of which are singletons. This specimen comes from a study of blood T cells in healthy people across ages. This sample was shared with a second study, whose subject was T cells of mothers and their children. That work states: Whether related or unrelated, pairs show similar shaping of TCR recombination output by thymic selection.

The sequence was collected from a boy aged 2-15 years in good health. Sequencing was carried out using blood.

This CDR3 is CASSLVAGMVSYEQYF. The CDR3 coding sequence is TGTGCCAGCAGCTTAGTTGCGGGAATGGTTTCCTACGAGCAGTACTTC. The chain is built from TRBV7-9 and TRBJ2-7, with D possibly matching TRBD2 (6 bases). There are 16 residues in the CDR3. Germline V gives CDR1 SEHNR, CDR2 FQNEAQ (reference sequence). Trimming took 1 base from V and 1 from J, leaving 14 bases between them.